The subject of this entry is one T cell receptor (beta chain). This sample was included in a study of shared clonotypes between healthy human individuals. Naive CD8 populations comprised CD45RO-negative cells positively selected for CCR7, excluding terminally differentiated effector memory CD45RA+ cells. CDR3 size: 14 residues. The V gene's germline CDR1 is SQVTM and CDR2 ANQGSEA. V trimming: 6 bases; J trimming: 0 bases; junction bases outside the gene matches: 6. As processed by the authors: Filtering differed for immunoSEQ, which gave only junction sequences without quality scores. Sequencing used immunoSEQ multiplex PCR; TCRdb keeps in-frame clones, though not all of them. That table supplies the V and J calls and clone size; D and trimming were determined from the DNA. The sample lists about 610,000 clones; approximately 96% were seen once.

The rearrangement joins TRBV29-1 to TRBJ1-2, with TRBD1 matching over 8 bases. The receptor was derived from a woman aged 25 to 39 in good health. The sample consisted of naive CD8+ T cells sorted from blood. CDR3 nucleotides: TGCAGCGTCGGACAGGGTTCGGCTAACTATGGCTACACCTTC. Its protein product is CSVGQGSANYGYTF.